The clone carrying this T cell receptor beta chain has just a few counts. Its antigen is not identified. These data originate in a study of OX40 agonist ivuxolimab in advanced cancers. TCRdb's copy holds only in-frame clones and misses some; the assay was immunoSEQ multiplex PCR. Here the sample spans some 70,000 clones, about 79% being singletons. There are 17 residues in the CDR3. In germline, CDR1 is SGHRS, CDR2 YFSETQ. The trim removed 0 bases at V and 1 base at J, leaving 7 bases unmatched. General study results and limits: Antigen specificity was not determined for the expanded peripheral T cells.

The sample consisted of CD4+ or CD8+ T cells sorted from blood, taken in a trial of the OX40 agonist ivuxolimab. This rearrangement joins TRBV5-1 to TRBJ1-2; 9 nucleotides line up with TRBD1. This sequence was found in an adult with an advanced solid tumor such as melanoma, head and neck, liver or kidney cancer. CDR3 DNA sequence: TGCGCCAGCAGCTTGGACCCGGGACAGGGAAATAACTATGGCTACACCTTC. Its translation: CASSLDPGQGNNYGYTF.